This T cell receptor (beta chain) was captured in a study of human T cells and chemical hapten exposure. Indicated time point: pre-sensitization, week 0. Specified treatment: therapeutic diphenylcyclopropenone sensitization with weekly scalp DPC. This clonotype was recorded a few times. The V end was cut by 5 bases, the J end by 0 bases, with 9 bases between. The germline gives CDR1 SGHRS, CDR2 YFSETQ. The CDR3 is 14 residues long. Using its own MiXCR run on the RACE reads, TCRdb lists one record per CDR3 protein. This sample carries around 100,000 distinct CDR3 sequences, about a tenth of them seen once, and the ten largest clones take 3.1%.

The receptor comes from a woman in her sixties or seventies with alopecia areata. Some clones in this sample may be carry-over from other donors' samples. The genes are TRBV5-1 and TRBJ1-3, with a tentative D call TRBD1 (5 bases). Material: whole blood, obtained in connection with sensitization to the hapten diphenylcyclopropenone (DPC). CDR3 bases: TGCGCCAGCAGAGGGGCGAGCTCTGGAAACACCATATATTTT. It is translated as CASRGASSGNTIYF.